The 2 T cell receptor beta chains reported below all come from one sample, sequenced in a study of blood T cells in healthy people across ages (dated by TCRdb to between 2015 and 2017). Library prep was done by 5' RACE. The sequencer was an Illumina HiSeq 2500. A second PCR of about 6 to 11 cycles was performed with a sample-barcoded 5' primer and a J-beta primer mix. Using fastp at Q25 and MiXCR, TCRdb reprocessed the public reads and kept productive beta chains. Rows with one shared CDR3 protein collapse into an entry with the most common genes and DNA. In this sample the table shows some 700,000 distinct CDR3 sequences, roughly 41% of which occur a single time. The biggest ten clones account for 20% of the sample. Specimen: blood. The receptors stem from a woman in her sixties in good health.

V gene TRBV2 combines with J gene TRBJ1-1; 7 positions agree with TRBD1. Germline CDR1 and CDR2: SNHLY and FYNNEI. The junction had 6 bases not matched to a gene; V was cut back by 1 base and J by 1 base. CDR3 length: 16 amino acids. This CDR3 is CASSEVFRGTNTEAFF. The DNA for the CDR3 is TGTGCCAGCAGTGAAGTGTTCAGGGGGACGAACACTGAAGCTTTCTTT.

This rearrangement joins TRBV7-3 to TRBJ1-2; TRBD1 matches at 9 bases. The V gene end was trimmed by 5 bases and the J gene end by 4 bases; junction bases not matched to a gene: 8. Germline lookup yields CDR1 SGHTA and CDR2 FQGTGA. This CDR3 has 15 residues. CDR3 sequence: CASSIQGQGIYGYTF. The CDR3 coding sequence is TGTGCCAGCAGCATTCAGGGACAGGGCATCTATGGCTACACCTTC.